Each of the 27 T cell receptor beta chains below was sequenced from the same sample in a study of cytomegalovirus exposure and HLA in healthy donors (dated by TCRdb to 2017 to 2019). The library was made by the immunoSEQ multiplex PCR assay. For the multiplex PCR, a mixture combining 60 forward primers for TCR Vbeta segments and 13 reverse primers for TCR Jbeta segments was used. Drawn from immuneACCESS, this table holds only the in-frame rearrangements with V and J called that TCRdb kept. Clones are partly lost; checked studies trace under half to an unresolved V gene and leave the rest unexplained. The sample table contains some 30,000 clones; only one count was recorded for about 83% of them. About 2.9% of the sample is taken by the ten largest. Sequencing input: PBMCs. These receptors originate from a boy younger than 18 in good health and CMV-seronegative.

The V and J genes are TRBV7-2 and TRBJ2-1, with 11 bases identical to TRBD2. V lost 1 base, J lost 10 bases, and 3 bases stayed unmatched. CDR3 length equals 14 residues. The germline gives CDR1 SGHTA, CDR2 FQGNSA. CDR3 DNA: TGTGCCAGCAGCTTAGATAGGACTAGCGGGGAGCAGTTCTTC. This gives the protein CASSLDRTSGEQFF.

The DNA of the CDR3 is TGTGCCAGCAGCTTGGCGGGGGATCCAACTGGAAACACCATATATTTT. This gives the protein CASSLAGDPTGNTIYF. The V and J genes are TRBV9 and TRBJ1-3; maybe TRBD1 (5 bases). The ends were cut back, 4 bases at V and 2 bases at J, with 16 bases in the middle. Germline CDR1 SGDLS, CDR2 YYNGEE. The length of the CDR3 is 16 residues.

The rearrangement joins TRBV19 to TRBJ2-3; possibly TRBD1 for D (6 bases). The CDR3 runs 17 residues. Trimming shortened V by 3 bases and J by 2 bases, and 18 bases separated the two germline ends. CDR1 is LNHDA, CDR2 SQIVND, per germline (reference sequence). The CDR3, as DNA: TGTGCCAGTAGTATTGGTTGGGTGGGGGCCACCACAGATACGCAGTATTTT. Its protein is CASSIGWVGATTDTQYF.

The rearrangement joins TRBV4-1 to TRBJ2-5, with 9 bases lining up with TRBD2. The CDR3 is 19 amino acids. Germline CDR1 reads MGHRA; CDR2 reads YSYEKL. Losses at the gene ends were 4 bases for V and 4 bases for J; bases not matched to a gene: 19. CDR3 protein: CASSRAMPERGAGRETQYF. CDR3 DNA sequence: TGCGCCAGCAGCCGTGCCATGCCGGAGCGGGGGGCCGGGCGAGAGACCCAGTACTTC.

This sequence joins TRBV2 and TRBJ2-7; TRBD1 is a possible D gene (6 bases). From germline, CDR1 is SNHLY and CDR2 FYNNEI. The length of the CDR3 is 12 residues. With 2 bases removed from V and 5 bases from J, the gap between germline ends came to 7 bases. CDR3 nucleotides: TGTGCCAGCAGTGAACAGGGGAACGAGCAGTACTTC. This codes for CASSEQGNEQYF.

The chain is built from TRBV28 and TRBJ2-1; D call uncertain. The length of the CDR3 is 20 residues. V was shortened by 5 bases and J by 6 bases, with 32 bases between the two germline ends. The germline V gene has CDR1 MDHEN and CDR2 SYDVKM. CDR3 residues: CASSPNAPGTISLTTNEQFF. The CDR3 DNA is TGTGCCAGCAGTCCCAATGCGCCAGGAACAATATCCTTAACCACCAATGAGCAGTTCTTC. The entire variable domain, with the rest obtained from reference TRBV28 and TRBJ2-1, is as follows: DVKVTQSSRYLVKRTGEKVFLECVQDMDHENMFWYRQDPGLGLRLIYFSYDVKMKEKGDIPEGYSVSREKKERFSLILESASTNQTSMYLCASSPNAPGTISLTTNEQFFGPGTRLTVL.

The chain joins TRBV27 to TRBJ1-2, with 8 bases that match TRBD1. Looked up from germline, CDR1 is MNHEY and CDR2 is SMNVEV (reference sequence). Germline trimming cut 3 bases from V and 6 bases from J; bases unmatched to any gene: 3. The CDR3 sequence is 13 residues long. This chain's CDR3 is CASSFRQGHGYTF. The DNA for the CDR3 is TGTGCCAGCAGTTTCCGACAGGGGCATGGCTACACCTTC.

J is TRBJ2-5 and V is TRBV15; perhaps TRBD1 as D (5 bases). CDR1 LNHNV and CDR2 YYDKDF come from the germline V gene (reference sequence). CDR3 length equals 15 residues. V was shortened by 1 base and J by 4 bases, with 13 bases between the two germline ends. The CDR3 sequence: CATSRVVNRPETQYF. CDR3 DNA: TGTGCCACCAGCAGAGTCGTTAACAGGCCAGAGACCCAGTACTTC.

This chain connects TRBV4-1 to TRBJ2-5; 8 bases align to TRBD1. In germline, CDR1 is MGHRA, CDR2 YSYEKL. With V trimmed by 3 bases and J by 5 bases, 17 bases remained unmatched. The CDR3 is made up of 18 amino acids. This chain's CDR3 is CASSQALSGGLSRETQYF. CDR3 DNA sequence: TGCGCCAGCAGCCAGGCACTCTCAGGGGGCCTAAGTCGGGAGACCCAGTACTTC.

J is TRBJ2-1 and V is TRBV11-3, with a possible D match to TRBD1 (5 bases). The V gene lost 1 base and the J gene lost 9 bases, with 13 bases spanning the gap. This CDR3 is 14 amino acids long. Germline CDR1 reads SGHNT; CDR2 reads YENEEA. CDR3 DNA: TGTGCCAGCAGCTTAGGCACAGTAAGGGGTGAGCAGTTCTTC. Residues: CASSLGTVRGEQFF. The variable domain in full, completed from reference TRBV11-3 and TRBJ2-1, reads EAGVVQSPRYKIIEKKQPVAFWCNPISGHNTLYWYLQNLGQGPELLIRYENEEAVDDSQLPKDRFSAERLKGVDSTLKIQPAELGDSAVYLCASSLGTVRGEQFFGPGTRLTVL.

This clone was counted a single time. The gene calls are TRBV4-1 and TRBJ2-1; TRBD2 matches 15 bases. The CDR3 is 17 amino acids. Germline trimming cut 3 bases from V and 9 bases from J; bases unmatched to any gene: 9. In germline, CDR1 is MGHRA, CDR2 YSYEKL. CDR3 nucleotide sequence: TGCGCCAGCAGCCACCCAGGACTAGCGGGGGGGCCGGGTGAGCAGTTCTTC. Translating it yields CASSHPGLAGGPGEQFF.

The V gene is TRBV6-1, the J gene TRBJ2-7, with D possibly matching TRBD1 (6 bases). The CDR3 runs 14 residues. The germline V and J ends were trimmed by 6 bases and 9 bases, with 21 bases remaining between them. CDR1 and CDR2 (germline): MNHNS, SASEGT. The chain's CDR3 is CASRSGTTRIGQYF. The DNA of the CDR3 is TGTGCCAGCAGATCCGGGACAACCCGAATCGGGCAGTACTTC.

The J gene is TRBJ2-7, the V gene TRBV7-2; tentatively, D is TRBD2 (5 bases). The CDR3 extends over 11 amino acids. The V end lost 6 bases, the J end lost 4 bases, and 7 bases lay between the germline ends. Germline assignment: CDR1 SGHTA and CDR2 FQGNSA. CDR3 nucleotide sequence: TGTGCCAGCAGAACGGGGTACGAGCAGTACTTC. Translating it yields CASRTGYEQYF.

This chain uses TRBV25-1 with TRBJ2-7, with D unresolved. This CDR3 has 14 residues. Germline lookup yields CDR1 MGHDK and CDR2 SYGVNS. With 2 bases removed from V and 0 bases from J, the gap between germline ends came to 8 bases. The DNA for the CDR3 is TGTGCCAGCAGTGAAGAGGAGAGCTCCTACGAGCAGTACTTC. Amino acid sequence: CASSEEESSYEQYF.

The chain employs TRBV14 and TRBJ1-2; the D gene is possibly TRBD1 (6 bases). The germline V gene has CDR1 SGHDN and CDR2 FVKESK. Trimming removed 4 bases from V and 0 bases from J, with 12 bases in between. This CDR3 comprises 15 residues. CDR3 loop: CASSPTGRANYGYTF. The CDR3 DNA is TGTGCCAGCAGCCCGACAGGCAGAGCTAACTATGGCTACACCTTC.

V usage is TRBV5-1 and J usage is TRBJ2-7; D is unresolved. CDR1 and CDR2 from the germline V gene are SGHRS and YFSETQ. This CDR3 contains 11 residues. Trimming shortened V by 4 bases and J by 5 bases, and 7 bases separated the two germline ends. The CDR3 region is CASSLLHEQYF. CDR3 in DNA: TGCGCCAGCAGCCTCCTCCACGAGCAGTACTTC.

The chain is built from TRBV29-1 and TRBJ1-5; perhaps TRBD1 as D (6 bases). The CDR3 consists of 13 residues. Trimming removed 4 bases from V and 3 bases from J, with 10 bases in between. CDR1 and CDR2 (germline): SQVTM, ANQGSEA. The CDR3 coding sequence is TGCAGCGTTGGGACAGTACTCAATCAGCCCCAGCATTTT. Its translation: CSVGTVLNQPQHF.

The chain employs TRBV10-3 and TRBJ1-2, with 9 bases aligning to TRBD1. V trimming: 0 bases; J trimming: 13 bases; junction bases outside the gene matches: 9. CDR1 and CDR2 from the germline V gene are ENHRY and SYGVKD. This CDR3 has 14 amino acids. The CDR3 bases are TGTGCCATCAGTGAGTCGGGGGACAGGGAAGAGAGCACCTTC. Translation: CAISESGDREESTF.

The chain has TRBV20-1 and TRBJ1-2; D unresolved. The CDR3 extends over 11 amino acids. V gave up 6 bases and J gave up 5 bases, with 10 bases separating them. The V gene's germline CDR1 is DFQATT and CDR2 SNEGSKA (reference sequence). CDR3 nucleotide sequence: TGCAGTGCCACCCACGAGTATGGCTACACCTTC. Encoded protein: CSATHEYGYTF.

The chain links TRBV9 to TRBJ1-5, with no clear D. The CDR3 extends over 11 amino acids. Trimming stripped 4 bases from V and 11 bases from J, with 10 bases between. Germline lookup yields CDR1 SGDLS and CDR2 YYNGEE. CDR3 amino acids: CASSMQSAQHF. CDR3 DNA sequence: TGTGCCAGCAGCATGCAATCAGCCCAGCATTTT.

DNA for the CDR3: TGCGCCAGCACCTCAAGCGGGGGCTCCTCCTACAATGAGCAGTTCTTC. Translating gives CASTSSGGSSYNEQFF. This sequence joins TRBV4-1 and TRBJ2-1; 8 bases map to TRBD2. This CDR3 has 16 residues. Germline V CDR1 and CDR2: MGHRA, YSYEKL. V lost 7 bases to trimming and J lost 0 bases; unmatched junction nucleotides: 8.

The genes are TRBV4-1 and TRBJ2-3; D is perhaps TRBD1 (7 bases). V lost 0 bases to trimming and J lost 4 bases, with 14 bases between them. There are 16 residues in the CDR3. Germline-derived CDR1 and CDR2 are MGHRA and YSYEKL. In DNA form, the CDR3 reads TGCGCCAGCAGCCAAGATAGTGCCAGGGGGGCAGATACGCAGTATTTT. Translation gives CASSQDSARGADTQYF.

This clone showed up just a few times. The V call is TRBV6-4, the J call TRBJ1-5; tentatively, D is TRBD1 (5 bases). V was pared by 6 bases and J by 6 bases, with 15 bases between. This CDR3 contains 14 residues. In germline, CDR1 is MRHNA, CDR2 SNTAGT. This CDR3 is CASSPQGDSQPQHF. The CDR3 bases are TGTGCCAGCAGCCCCCAAGGAGACAGTCAGCCCCAGCATTTT.

This chain connects TRBV6-1 to TRBJ2-7; 7 nucleotides line up with TRBD1. CDR3 length: 16 amino acids. Germline V gene data show CDR1 as MNHNS and CDR2 as SASEGT. The V segment lost 0 bases and the J segment 9 bases; nucleotides outside the gene matches: 14. The CDR3 loop is CASSEAHRQGNFGQYF. Here the CDR3 DNA reads TGTGCCAGCAGTGAAGCACACAGACAGGGTAACTTTGGGCAGTACTTC.

This chain joins TRBV7-6 and TRBJ1-2; TRBD1 aligns across 9 bases. V shed 1 base and J 4 bases; nucleotides not matched to a gene: 7. The CDR3 has 16 residues. CDR1 is SGHVS, CDR2 FNYEAQ, per germline. CDR3 region: CASSLEGQGRSYGYTF. The CDR3 DNA is TGTGCCAGCAGCTTAGAGGGACAGGGAAGATCCTATGGCTACACCTTC.

This clone was observed a single time. CDR3 DNA: TGTGCCAGCAGCTCCTGGACAGCTGGAGGCACCATATATTTT. Protein sequence: CASSSWTAGGTIYF. The genes are TRBV7-8 and TRBJ1-3, with D possibly being TRBD1 (6 bases). CDR1 is SGHVS, CDR2 FQNEAQ, per germline. The ends were cut back, 4 bases at V and 9 bases at J, with 16 bases in the middle. CDR3 size: 14 residues.

V usage is TRBV6-5 and J usage is TRBJ2-3; D perhaps matches TRBD1 (5 bases). V shed 6 bases and J shed 2 bases, with 12 bases lying between them. The CDR3 sequence is 14 residues long. Germline CDR1 and CDR2: MNHEY and SVGAGI. The CDR3 DNA is TGTGCCAGCAGAAGACAGTCCCTCACAGATACGCAGTATTTT. Its protein is CASRRQSLTDTQYF.